The sequence of this TCR beta chain was determined in a study of blood T cell repertoires in COVID-19. Study as a whole: Specimens from acute and convalescent COVID-19 originated in the United States, Italy and Spain. T cells, B-cell-depleted T cells, or PBMCs supplied cDNA or gDNA.

Original data processing: Nucleated cell number was recorded as an estimate derived from reference gene primer amplification. The method was immunoSEQ multiplex PCR; TCRdb's version includes in-frame clones alone and lacks a portion of them. For V, J and clone size, that table is used; D and trimming come from the DNA. Here the sample spans roughly 97,000 clones, about 89% being singletons. With 6 bases clipped from V and 1 base from J, the junction kept 0 bases outside the gene matches. This CDR3 has 13 amino acids. This sequence originates from a human donor in a cohort sampled during active COVID-19. The sample taken for sequencing was peripheral blood. The rearrangement joins TRBV12-3 or TRBV12-4 to TRBJ2-3; 8 bases agree with TRBD1. The CDR3 nucleotides read TGTGCCAGCAGGGGACAGGGCACAGATACGCAGTATTTT. It encodes CASRGQGTDTQYF.